This entry describes one T cell receptor beta chain. This entry belongs to a study of blood T cell repertoires in COVID-19. This CDR3 has 14 amino acids. The germline gives CDR1 MNHEY, CDR2 SVGEGT. The V gene end was trimmed by 5 bases and the J gene end by 6 bases; junction bases not matched to a gene: 6. In the original workflow: From reference gene primer amplification, estimates of nucleated cell counts were derived. This table comes from immunoSEQ multiplex PCR, and its TCRdb copy is limited to in-frame clones, with some not included. V and J calls and clone size are given by that table; D and trimming were obtained from the DNA. Of 35,000 to 45,000 clones in the sample, more than 90% are singletons; the top ten hold roughly 0.35%.

V is TRBV6-2 or TRBV6-3 and J is TRBJ2-1, with TRBD2 identical over 8 bases. The sample taken for sequencing was peripheral blood. This TCR derives from a man aged 50 to 59 with COVID-19, enrolled during active disease. CDR3 coding DNA: TGTGCCAGCAGTCCCCGGACTAGCCGCAATGAGCAGTTCTTC. Amino acid sequence: CASSPRTSRNEQFF.